Shown below are 28 T cell receptor beta chains from a single sample sequenced in a study of blood T cell repertoires in COVID-19. Libraries were prepared by immunoSEQ multiplex PCR; TCRdb keeps only in-frame clonotypes and omits some of them. This sample has fewer than 150,000 clones; about 84% occur once, and the top ten carry approximately 1.6%. Sequenced: PBMCs or T cells enriched from blood (not recorded which). The origin of the receptors is a woman aged 18-29 years who had been exposed to COVID-19.

V gene TRBV10-3 combines with J gene TRBJ2-5; 10 bases align to TRBD1. Unmatched junction bases numbered 13, after V lost 6 bases and J lost 3 bases. The CDR3 has 17 residues. The germline V gene encodes CDR1 ENHRY and CDR2 SYGVKD. The CDR3 is CAIREPPGTGAKETQYF. Here the CDR3 DNA reads TGTGCCATCAGAGAACCCCCGGGGACAGGGGCTAAAGAGACCCAGTACTTC.

The DNA for the CDR3 is TGCGCCAGCAGCGAACAGGGCTATGAGCAGTTCTTC. Amino acid sequence: CASSEQGYEQFF. The V and J genes are TRBV5-1 and TRBJ2-1, with D possibly being TRBD1 (6 bases). Trimming took 4 bases from V and 8 from J, leaving 10 bases between them. The CDR3 runs 12 residues. The germline V gene encodes CDR1 SGHRS and CDR2 YFSETQ.

The genes are TRBV30 and TRBJ1-2, with 8 nucleotides matching TRBD1. Germline CDR1 is GTSNPN and CDR2 is SVGIG (reference sequence). This CDR3 has 16 residues. V lost 2 bases, J lost 8 bases, and 16 bases stayed unmatched. CDR3 in amino acids: CAWSHRAGGHLEGYTF. The CDR3 nucleotides are TGTGCCTGGAGTCATCGGGCAGGGGGCCACCTAGAGGGCTACACCTTC.

The V and J genes are TRBV9 and TRBJ1-1, with 8 nucleotides matching TRBD1. Germline V gene data show CDR1 as SGDLS and CDR2 as YYNGEE. The CDR3 is 14 residues long. V shed 4 bases and J 1 base; nucleotides not matched to a gene: 3. Here the CDR3 reads CASSSQGANTEAFF. Here the CDR3 DNA reads TGTGCCAGCAGCTCTCAGGGGGCGAACACTGAAGCTTTCTTT.

The chain has TRBV7-2 and TRBJ1-1; unclear D gene. The V and J ends lost 2 bases and 4 bases respectively, with 11 bases between them. This CDR3 is 14 amino acids long. Germline CDR1 and CDR2: SGHTA and FQGNSA. The DNA of the CDR3 is TGTGCCAGCAGCTTAAGAGCGTTACGCACTGAAGCTTTCTTT. Protein: CASSLRALRTEAFF.

V is TRBV5-4 and J is TRBJ2-1; the match to TRBD2 covers 7 bases. Unmatched junction bases numbered 6, after V lost 4 bases and J lost 2 bases. The length of the CDR3 is 15 residues. CDR1 and CDR2 (germline): SGHNT, YYREEE (reference sequence). The CDR3 here is CASSRGGDPYNEQFF. The CDR3 region has the DNA TGTGCCAGCAGCCGTGGGGGGGATCCCTACAATGAGCAGTTCTTC.

The chain employs TRBV11-2 and TRBJ2-2; 8 bases align to TRBD1. The V gene's germline CDR1 is SGHAT and CDR2 FQNNGV. V was clipped by 6 bases and J by 3 bases; unmatched bases: 9. This CDR3 has 16 amino acids. The CDR3 nucleotides read TGTGCCAGCAGAAGAACAGGGGGAGTTGACACCGGGGAGCTGTTTTTT. Its translation: CASRRTGGVDTGELFF.

The chain couples TRBV6-5 to TRBJ2-7; 7 nucleotides agree with TRBD1. V lost 6 bases and J lost 2; bases outside the gene matches: 10. This CDR3 has 15 amino acids. Per the germline V gene, CDR1 is MNHEY and CDR2 is SVGAGI. The CDR3 sequence: CASSARQGVPYEQYF. The DNA for the CDR3 is TGTGCCAGCAGCGCTCGCCAGGGGGTCCCCTACGAGCAGTACTTC.

The chain combines TRBV5-4 with TRBJ1-2; D gene unclear. The V end was cut by 4 bases, the J end by 6 bases, with 19 bases between. The length of the CDR3 is 15 residues. Germline V gene sequence: CDR1 SGHNT, CDR2 YYREEE (reference sequence). CDR3 sequence: CASSIPTYRPDGYTF. In DNA form, the CDR3 reads TGTGCCAGCAGCATCCCGACATACCGGCCGGATGGCTACACCTTC.

The rearrangement joins TRBV9 to TRBJ2-1, with D possibly TRBD2 on 6 matching bases. CDR1 and CDR2 from the germline V gene are SGDLS and YYNGEE. The CDR3 is made up of 14 amino acids. V lost 0 bases and J lost 5, with 9 bases in between. CDR3 DNA: TGTGCCAGCAGCGTAGCGGGGGAGAACAATGAGCAGTTCTTC. Translated: CASSVAGENNEQFF.

V gene TRBV9 combines with J gene TRBJ2-5, with 10 bases identical to TRBD2. The CDR3 has 16 amino acids. CDR1 is SGDLS, CDR2 YYNGEE, per germline. V gave up 2 bases and J gave up 5 bases; unmatched junction bases: 9. The CDR3 DNA sequence: TGTGCCAGCAGCGTCGCCCTATCAGCGGGAGGGGAGACCCAGTACTTC. This translates into CASSVALSAGGETQYF.

The chain combines TRBV14 with TRBJ1-4; TRBD1 agrees at 8 bases. The germline gives CDR1 SGHDN, CDR2 FVKESK. The CDR3 consists of 15 residues. V dropped 3 bases and J dropped 8; count of bases not matched to a gene: 8. CDR3 nucleotide sequence: TGTGCCAGCAGCCACCGACAGGGGCCGGGCGAAAAACTGTTTTTT. Encoded protein: CASSHRQGPGEKLFF.

The genes are TRBV28 and TRBJ1-6, with 10 bases matching TRBD1. The CDR3 length is 16 residues. V dropped 6 bases and J dropped 6; count of bases not matched to a gene: 8. Germline CDR1 is MDHEN and CDR2 is SYDVKM. The CDR3 DNA reads as TGTGCCAGCAGGACAGGGGGCCTCCGCACTAATTCACCCCTCCACTTT. It yields the protein CASRTGGLRTNSPLHF.

The rearrangement joins TRBV25-1 to TRBJ2-7, with no clear D. V was pared by 4 bases and J by 2 bases, with 9 bases between. Germline lookup yields CDR1 MGHDK and CDR2 SYGVNS. The CDR3 covers 13 residues. The CDR3 DNA reads as TGTGCCAGCAGTGTTAGTTCGGCCTACGAGCAGTACTTC. Translation gives CASSVSSAYEQYF.

The chain employs TRBV19 and TRBJ2-1; a possible D gene is TRBD1 (6 bases). The CDR3 is 12 amino acids. Germline values: CDR1 LNHDA, CDR2 SQIVND (reference sequence). Between the trimmed V and J ends, which lost 3 bases and 8 bases, there was a span of 8 bases. The chain's CDR3 is CASSIQGYEQFF. CDR3 DNA sequence: TGTGCCAGTAGTATTCAGGGGTATGAGCAGTTCTTC. The variable domain in full, completed from reference TRBV19 and TRBJ2-1, reads DGGITQSPKYLFRKEGQNVTLSCEQNLNHDAMYWYRQDPGQGLRLIYYSQIVNDFQKGDIAEGYSVSREKKESFPLTVTSAQKNPTAFYLCASSIQGYEQFFGPGTRLTVL.

The chain uses TRBV29-1 and TRBJ2-7; maybe TRBD2 (5 bases). Trimming pared 3 bases from V and 1 base from J, leaving 16 bases between. Germline values: CDR1 SQVTM, CDR2 ANQGSEA. CDR3 length: 15 residues. Here the CDR3 reads CSVDFGHPGSYEQYF. The CDR3 nucleotides read TGCAGCGTTGATTTTGGCCACCCGGGGTCCTACGAGCAGTACTTC.

The gene calls are TRBV28 and TRBJ1-1, with 9 bases fitting TRBD1. Germline CDR1 is MDHEN and CDR2 is SYDVKM. The CDR3 is 15 amino acids. With 2 bases clipped from V and 1 base from J, the junction kept 2 bases outside the gene matches. CDR3 in amino acids: CASSLGDRANTEAFF. The CDR3 nucleotides are TGTGCCAGCAGTTTAGGGGACAGGGCGAACACTGAAGCTTTCTTT.

The V gene is TRBV7-9, the J gene TRBJ2-7, with a tentative D call TRBD1 (5 bases). V dropped 4 bases and J dropped 0 bases, with 10 bases sitting between them. The CDR3 is 14 amino acids. Germline CDR1 and CDR2: SEHNR and FQNEAQ (reference sequence). CDR3 in amino acids: CASSSNRGSYEQYF. The CDR3 DNA reads as TGTGCCAGCAGCTCCAATAGGGGCTCCTACGAGCAGTACTTC.

The chain joins TRBV7-3 to TRBJ2-5; TRBD1 is a possible D gene (6 bases). The germline gives CDR1 SGHTA, CDR2 FQGTGA. Trimming stripped 5 bases from V and 5 bases from J, with 21 bases between. The CDR3 is made up of 16 amino acids. The CDR3 DNA reads TGTGCCAGCAGCCCCCAACTAGGGGGACGAGGGGAGACCCAGTACTTC. Its protein is CASSPQLGGRGETQYF.

This rearrangement joins TRBV29-1 to TRBJ1-3; weak D call: TRBD1 (6 bases). This CDR3 comprises 13 residues. Germline-derived CDR1 and CDR2 are SQVTM and ANQGSEA. V lost 3 bases, J lost 4 bases, and 10 bases lay in between. CDR3: CSVDGGQGNTIYF. The CDR3, as DNA: TGCAGCGTTGACGGAGGACAGGGAAACACCATATATTTT.

Only one count was recorded for this clone. The chain links TRBV28 to TRBJ1-2; D not certain. Trimming took 2 bases from V and 5 from J, leaving 9 bases between them. In germline, CDR1 is MDHEN, CDR2 SYDVKM. The CDR3 has 13 residues. The CDR3 nucleotides are TGTGCCAGCAGTTTAAGGCGGATATATGGCTACACCTTC. This codes for CASSLRRIYGYTF.

The chain employs TRBV7-2 and TRBJ2-3; 9 bases agree with TRBD2. The CDR3 loop spans 14 amino acids. With V trimmed by 5 bases and J by 0 bases, 0 bases remained unmatched. CDR1 and CDR2 (germline): SGHTA, FQGNSA. The CDR3 loop is CASSGTSSTDTQYF. The DNA of the CDR3 is TGTGCCAGCAGCGGGACTAGCAGCACAGATACGCAGTATTTT. The full variable domain, completed using reference TRBV7-2 and TRBJ2-3, is GAGVSQSPSNKVTEKGKDVELRCDPISGHTALYWYRQSLGQGLEFLIYFQGNSAPDKSGLPSDRFSAERTGGSVSTLTIQRTQQEDSAVYLCASSGTSSTDTQYFGPGTRLTVL.

This clone was observed a few times. J is TRBJ1-2 and V is TRBV19; D remains ambiguous. The V end lost 3 bases, the J end lost 1 base, and 9 bases lay between the germline ends. This CDR3 has 14 residues. In germline, CDR1 is LNHDA, CDR2 SQIVND (reference sequence). The CDR3 DNA reads as TGTGCCAGTAGTATCATGCAGGTTAACTATGGCTACACCTTC. The encoded protein is CASSIMQVNYGYTF.

The chain joins TRBV24-1 to TRBJ1-2; weak D call: TRBD1 (6 bases). Germline CDR1 and CDR2: KGHDR and SFDVKD. The CDR3 is made up of 18 amino acids. V lost 0 bases to trimming and J lost 4 bases, with 20 bases between them. CDR3 nucleotides: TGTGCCACCAGTGATTTGCAGAGAGGACTGGGGGCAACCTATGGCTACACCTTC. This encodes CATSDLQRGLGATYGYTF.

This chain joins TRBV11-2 and TRBJ1-1; D ambiguous. CDR1 SGHAT and CDR2 FQNNGV come from the germline V gene. Trimming removed 2 bases from V and 7 bases from J, with 8 bases in between. CDR3 size: 12 residues. CDR3 nucleotides: TGTGCCAGCAGCTTAACGGTTGGTGAAGCTTTCTTT. Protein sequence: CASSLTVGEAFF.

The chain joins TRBV7-9 to TRBJ1-1; 11 bases are a match to TRBD1. V was pared by 3 bases and J by 4 bases, with 1 base of the junction left unmatched. The CDR3 contains 14 residues. Germline V gene sequence: CDR1 SEHNR, CDR2 FQNEAQ (reference sequence). This chain's CDR3 is CASSLGQGVTEAFF. As DNA, the CDR3 is TGTGCCAGCAGCTTGGGACAGGGGGTCACTGAAGCTTTCTTT.

The rearrangement uses TRBV3-1 (or the pseudogene TRBV3-2) and TRBJ2-3, with 7 nucleotides matching TRBD2. Germline V lookup: CDR1 LGHDT, CDR2 YNNKEL (reference sequence). The CDR3 spans 16 residues. V shed 2 bases, J shed 1 base, and the junction held 6 bases outside the gene matches. The CDR3 bases are TGTGCCAGCAGCCAACACCATCGGGGGGGCACAGATACGCAGTATTTT. It yields the protein CASSQHHRGGTDTQYF.

The V call is TRBV6-4, the J call TRBJ2-1, with a weak D call TRBD1 (5 bases). V was trimmed by 4 bases and J by 2 bases, leaving 9 bases between them. Germline CDR1 and CDR2: MRHNA and SNTAGT. The CDR3 is 14 residues long. CDR3 sequence reads: CASSADSTYNEQFF. The CDR3 bases are TGTGCCAGCAGTGCTGACAGTACCTACAATGAGCAGTTCTTC.